This TCR beta chain came from a study of PD-L1 blockade in urothelial cancer. Study as a whole: Atezolizumab was started by patients around 2014 at 1,200 mg intravenously every 3 weeks. Blood was evaluated 3 weeks (second dose) and 6 weeks after therapy began.

Sequencing was performed with immunoSEQ multiplex PCR; in TCRdb, only in-frame clones are kept and a portion is missing. The sample holds around 57,000 clones, approximately 80% seen once. Time point specified: pretreatment peripheral blood. Urothelial carcinoma, locally advanced or metastatic, affected the patients. The germline CDR1 and CDR2 sequences are SGHRS and YFSETQ. Trimming took 1 base from V and 2 from J, leaving 9 bases between them. CDR3 length: 14 residues. This receptor was taken from a man aged 65 to 85 with urothelial cancer. V is TRBV5-1 and J is TRBJ2-5; tentatively, D is TRBD1 (5 bases). The source material was PBMCs, sampled around atezolizumab (anti-PD-L1) treatment. The CDR3 protein is CASSLSGIQETQYF. The CDR3 coding sequence is TGCGCCAGCAGCTTGTCAGGGATACAAGAGACCCAGTACTTC. Full variable domain (outside the CDR3, taken from reference TRBV5-1 and TRBJ2-5): KAGVTQTPRYLIKTRGQQVTLSCSPISGHRSVSWYQQTPGQGLQFLFEYFSETQRNKGNFPGRFSGRQFSNSRSEMNVSTLELGDSALYLCASSLSGIQETQYFGPGTRLLVL.